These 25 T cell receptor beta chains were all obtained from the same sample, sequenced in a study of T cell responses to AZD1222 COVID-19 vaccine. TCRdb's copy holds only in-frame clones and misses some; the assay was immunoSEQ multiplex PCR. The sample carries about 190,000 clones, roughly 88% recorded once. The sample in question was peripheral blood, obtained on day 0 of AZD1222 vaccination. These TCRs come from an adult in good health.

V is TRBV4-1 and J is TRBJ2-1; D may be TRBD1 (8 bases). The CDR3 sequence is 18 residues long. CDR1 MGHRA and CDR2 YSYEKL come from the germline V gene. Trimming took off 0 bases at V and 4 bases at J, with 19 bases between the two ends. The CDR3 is CASSQEASGTGGYNEQFF. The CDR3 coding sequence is TGCGCCAGCAGCCAAGAGGCGAGCGGGACAGGAGGATACAATGAGCAGTTCTTC.

In nucleotides, the CDR3 is TGCAGCGTGATGGGACAGTCGTATGGCTACACCTTC. Its translation: CSVMGQSYGYTF. The V call is TRBV29-1, the J call TRBJ1-2, with 7 bases fitting TRBD1. CDR1 is SQVTM and CDR2 is ANQGSEA in the germline V gene. After removal of 6 bases from V and 5 bases from J, the junction contained 6 bases not matched to a gene. The CDR3 length is 12 residues.

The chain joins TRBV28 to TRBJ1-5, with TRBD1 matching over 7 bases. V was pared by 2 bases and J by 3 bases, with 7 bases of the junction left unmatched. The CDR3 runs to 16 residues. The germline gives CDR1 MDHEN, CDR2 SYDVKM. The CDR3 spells CASSLVQGRFNQPQHF. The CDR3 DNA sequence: TGTGCCAGCAGTTTAGTACAGGGGCGATTCAATCAGCCCCAGCATTTT.

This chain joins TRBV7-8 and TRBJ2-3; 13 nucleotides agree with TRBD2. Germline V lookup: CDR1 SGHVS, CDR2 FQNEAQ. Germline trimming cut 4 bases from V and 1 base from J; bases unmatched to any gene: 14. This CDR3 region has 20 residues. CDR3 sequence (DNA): TGTGCCAGCAGCTACAAGGGACTAGCGGGGTGGAAGATAGGCACAGATACGCAGTATTTT. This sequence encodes CASSYKGLAGWKIGTDTQYF.

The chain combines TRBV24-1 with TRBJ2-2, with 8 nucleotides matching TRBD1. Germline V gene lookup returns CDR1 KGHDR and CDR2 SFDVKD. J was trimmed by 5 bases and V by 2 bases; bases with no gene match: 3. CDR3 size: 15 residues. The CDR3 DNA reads TGTGCCACCAGTGATTCAAGACAGGGGACCGGGGAGCTGTTTTTT. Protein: CATSDSRQGTGELFF.

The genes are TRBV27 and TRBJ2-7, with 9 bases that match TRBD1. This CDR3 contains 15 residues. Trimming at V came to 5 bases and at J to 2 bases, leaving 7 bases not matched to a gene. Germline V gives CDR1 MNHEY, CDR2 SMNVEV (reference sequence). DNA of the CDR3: TGTGCCAGCAGTCCCCAAACAGGGGGCACCTACGAGCAGTACTTC. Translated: CASSPQTGGTYEQYF.

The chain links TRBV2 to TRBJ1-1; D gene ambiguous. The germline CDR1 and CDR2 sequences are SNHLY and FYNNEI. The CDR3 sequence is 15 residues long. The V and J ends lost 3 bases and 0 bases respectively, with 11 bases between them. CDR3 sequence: CASSDTKTVNTEAFF. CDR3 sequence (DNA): TGTGCCAGCAGTGACACCAAAACGGTGAACACTGAAGCTTTCTTT.

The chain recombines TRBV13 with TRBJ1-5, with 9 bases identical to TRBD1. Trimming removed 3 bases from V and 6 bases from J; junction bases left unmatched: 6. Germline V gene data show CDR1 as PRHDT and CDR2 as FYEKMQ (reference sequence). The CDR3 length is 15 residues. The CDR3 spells CASSFGQGRAQPQHF. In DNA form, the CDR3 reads TGTGCCAGCAGCTTCGGACAGGGGAGAGCTCAGCCCCAGCATTTT. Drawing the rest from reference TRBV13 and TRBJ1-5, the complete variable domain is AAGVIQSPRHLIKEKRETATLKCYPIPRHDTVYWYQQGPGQDPQFLISFYEKMQSDKGSIPDRFSAQQFSDYHSELNMSSLELGDSALYFCASSFGQGRAQPQHFGDGTRLSIL.

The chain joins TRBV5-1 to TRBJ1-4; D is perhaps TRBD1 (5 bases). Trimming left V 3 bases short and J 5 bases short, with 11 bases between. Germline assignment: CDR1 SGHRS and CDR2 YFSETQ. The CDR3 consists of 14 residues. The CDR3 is CASSSRGPNEKLFF. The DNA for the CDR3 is TGCGCCAGCAGCTCGCGGGGCCCCAATGAAAAACTGTTTTTT.

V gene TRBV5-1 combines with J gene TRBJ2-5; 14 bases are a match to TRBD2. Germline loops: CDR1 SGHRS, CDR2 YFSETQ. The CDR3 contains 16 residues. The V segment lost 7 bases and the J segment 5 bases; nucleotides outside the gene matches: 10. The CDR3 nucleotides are TGCGCCAGCTCATCGGGACTAGCGGGAGTGTGGGAGACCCAGTACTTC. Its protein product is CASSSGLAGVWETQYF.

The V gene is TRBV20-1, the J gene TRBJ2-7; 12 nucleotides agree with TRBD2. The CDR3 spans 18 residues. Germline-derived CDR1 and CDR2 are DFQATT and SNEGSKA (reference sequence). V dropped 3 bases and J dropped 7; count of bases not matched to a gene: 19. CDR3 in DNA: TGCAGTGCTAGTTGGCTACTAGCGGGAGGAACGACGGGAGGGGAGCAGTACTTC. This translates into CSASWLLAGGTTGGEQYF.

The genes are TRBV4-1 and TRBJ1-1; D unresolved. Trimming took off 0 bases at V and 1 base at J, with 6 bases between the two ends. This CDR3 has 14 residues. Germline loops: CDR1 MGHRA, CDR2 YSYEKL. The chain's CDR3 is CASSQDKTNTEAFF. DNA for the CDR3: TGCGCCAGCAGCCAAGATAAAACGAACACTGAAGCTTTCTTT.

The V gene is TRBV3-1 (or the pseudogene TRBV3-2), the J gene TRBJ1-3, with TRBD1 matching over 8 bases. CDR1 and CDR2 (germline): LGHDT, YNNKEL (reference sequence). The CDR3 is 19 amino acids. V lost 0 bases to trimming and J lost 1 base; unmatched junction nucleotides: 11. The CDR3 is CASSQEWGQASNSGNTIYF. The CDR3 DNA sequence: TGTGCCAGCAGCCAAGAGTGGGGACAGGCCAGCAATTCTGGAAACACCATATATTTT.

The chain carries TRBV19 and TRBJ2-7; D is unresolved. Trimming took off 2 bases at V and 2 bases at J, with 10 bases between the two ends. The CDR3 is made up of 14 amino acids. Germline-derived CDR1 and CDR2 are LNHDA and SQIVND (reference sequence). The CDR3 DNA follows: TGTGCCAGTAGTATACGTGAGGCGGCCTACGAGCAGTACTTC. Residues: CASSIREAAYEQYF. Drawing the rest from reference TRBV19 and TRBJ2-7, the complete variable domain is DGGITQSPKYLFRKEGQNVTLSCEQNLNHDAMYWYRQDPGQGLRLIYYSQIVNDFQKGDIAEGYSVSREKKESFPLTVTSAQKNPTAFYLCASSIREAAYEQYFGPGTRLTVT.

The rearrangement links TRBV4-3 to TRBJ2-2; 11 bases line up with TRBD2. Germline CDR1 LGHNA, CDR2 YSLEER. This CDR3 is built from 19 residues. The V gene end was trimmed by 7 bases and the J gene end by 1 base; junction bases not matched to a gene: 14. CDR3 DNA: TGCGCCAGCACCAACTTAGGGCTAGCGGGGGGCCTGAACACCGGGGAGCTGTTTTTT. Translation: CASTNLGLAGGLNTGELFF.

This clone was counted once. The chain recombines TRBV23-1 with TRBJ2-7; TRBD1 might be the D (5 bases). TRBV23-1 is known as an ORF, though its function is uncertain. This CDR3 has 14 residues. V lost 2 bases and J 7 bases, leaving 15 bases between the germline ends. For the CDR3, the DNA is TGCGCCAGCAGTCAAACCACAGGTCACGGGGAGCAGTACTTC. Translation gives CASSQTTGHGEQYF.

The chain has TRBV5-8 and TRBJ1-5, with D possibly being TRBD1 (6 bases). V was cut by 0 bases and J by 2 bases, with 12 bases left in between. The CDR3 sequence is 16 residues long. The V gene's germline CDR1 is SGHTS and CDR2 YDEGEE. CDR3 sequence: CASSLAWDNRNQPQHF. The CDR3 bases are TGTGCCAGCAGCTTGGCCTGGGACAACCGCAATCAGCCCCAGCATTTT.

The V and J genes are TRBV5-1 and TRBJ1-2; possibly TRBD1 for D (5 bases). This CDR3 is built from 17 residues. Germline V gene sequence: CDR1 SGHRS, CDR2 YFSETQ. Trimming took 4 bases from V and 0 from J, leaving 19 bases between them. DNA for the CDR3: TGCGCCAGCAGCACAACCGAAGGTGGGGGTGCTAACTATGGCTACACCTTC. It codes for CASSTTEGGGANYGYTF.

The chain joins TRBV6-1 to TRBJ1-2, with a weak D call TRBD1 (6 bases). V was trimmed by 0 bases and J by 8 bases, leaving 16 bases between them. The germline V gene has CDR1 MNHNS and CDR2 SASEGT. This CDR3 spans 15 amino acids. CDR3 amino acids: CASSEAFGGPGGYTF. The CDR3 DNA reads TGTGCCAGCAGTGAAGCGTTTGGGGGGCCAGGAGGCTACACCTTC.

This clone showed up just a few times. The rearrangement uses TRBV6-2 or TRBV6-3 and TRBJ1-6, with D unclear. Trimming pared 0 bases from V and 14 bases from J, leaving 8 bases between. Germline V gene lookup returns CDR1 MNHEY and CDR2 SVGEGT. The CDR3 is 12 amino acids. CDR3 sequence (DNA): TGTGCCAGCAGTTACTCGATCACCTCCCTCCACTTT. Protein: CASSYSITSLHF.

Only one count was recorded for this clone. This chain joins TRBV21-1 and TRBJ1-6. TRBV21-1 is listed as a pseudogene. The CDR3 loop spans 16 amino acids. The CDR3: CASSKVEGTDDSPLHF. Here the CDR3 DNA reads TGTGCCAGCAGCAAAGTCGAGGGTACCGACGATTCACCCCTCCACTTT.

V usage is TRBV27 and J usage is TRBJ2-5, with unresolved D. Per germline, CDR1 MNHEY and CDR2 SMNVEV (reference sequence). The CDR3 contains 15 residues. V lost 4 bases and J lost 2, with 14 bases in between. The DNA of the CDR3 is TGTGCCAGCAGTTCCCCCGCAGATATACAAGAGACCCAGTACTTC. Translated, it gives CASSSPADIQETQYF.

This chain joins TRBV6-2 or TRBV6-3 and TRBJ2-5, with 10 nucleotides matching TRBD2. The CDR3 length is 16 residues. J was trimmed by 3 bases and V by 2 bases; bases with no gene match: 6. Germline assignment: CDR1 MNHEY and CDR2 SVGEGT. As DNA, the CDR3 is TGTGCCAGCAGTTACGAGCGGGAGGGCTGGGAAGAGACCCAGTACTTC. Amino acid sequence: CASSYEREGWEETQYF.

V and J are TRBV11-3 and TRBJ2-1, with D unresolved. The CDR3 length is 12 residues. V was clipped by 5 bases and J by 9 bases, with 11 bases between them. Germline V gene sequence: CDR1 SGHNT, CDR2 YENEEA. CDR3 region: CASSGETGEQFF. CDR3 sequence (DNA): TGTGCCAGCAGCGGAGAGACGGGTGAGCAGTTCTTC.

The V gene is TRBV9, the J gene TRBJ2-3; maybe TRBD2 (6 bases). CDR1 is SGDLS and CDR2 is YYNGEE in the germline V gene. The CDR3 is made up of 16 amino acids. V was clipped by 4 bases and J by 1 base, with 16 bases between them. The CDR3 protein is CASSPRPSAGTDTQYF. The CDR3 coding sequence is TGTGCCAGCAGCCCTAGACCTAGCGCGGGCACAGATACGCAGTATTTT.